This T cell receptor (beta chain) was identified in a study of T cells in Graves' hyperthyroidism and ophthalmopathy. Study background: Peripheral blood collection took place at initial diagnosis, before any treatment.

Each diagnosis drew on symptoms, thyroxine, TRAb, thyroid ultrasound and orbital computed tomography findings. The CDR3 regions of TCR beta were amplified from RNA transcripts. HTBI primers drove first-round RT-PCR of the TCR CDR3. MiXCR, run by TCRdb on the multiplex PCR reads, gives a single entry per CDR3 protein. The sample lists roughly 570,000 distinct CDR3 sequences, around 16% seen once, with approximately 7.4% in the top ten. Study-level points and caveats: Appearing also in blood were most of the thyroid clonotypes expanded above 0.001.

Of note for this clonotype: The antigen is not known.

There are 22 residues in the CDR3. Trimming took 0 bases from V and 1 from J; bases not matched to a gene: 23. Looked up from germline, CDR1 is SGHRS and CDR2 is YFSETQ. Specimen: blood. The chain couples TRBV5-1 to TRBJ2-3, with 7 bases matching TRBD2. This receptor was obtained from a woman younger than 45 with Graves' hyperthyroidism. The chain's CDR3 is CASSLARVKGTTGRRGTDTQYF. As DNA, the CDR3 is TGCGCCAGCAGCTTGGCCCGAGTGAAAGGGACTACCGGGAGGAGGGGCACAGATACGCAGTATTTT.